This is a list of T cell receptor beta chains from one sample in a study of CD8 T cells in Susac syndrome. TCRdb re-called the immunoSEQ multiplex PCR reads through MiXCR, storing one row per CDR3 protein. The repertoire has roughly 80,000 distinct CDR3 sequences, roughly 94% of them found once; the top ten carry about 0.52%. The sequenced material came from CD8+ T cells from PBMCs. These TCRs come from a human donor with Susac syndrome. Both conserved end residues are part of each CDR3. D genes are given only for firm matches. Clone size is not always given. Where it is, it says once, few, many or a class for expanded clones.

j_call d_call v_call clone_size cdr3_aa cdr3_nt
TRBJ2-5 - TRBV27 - CASSDAGETGTQYF TGTGCCAGCAGTGACGCAGGGGAGACGGGGACCCAGTACTTC
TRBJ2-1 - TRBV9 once CASSVAGTMIF TGTGCCAGCAGCGTAGCAGGGACCATGATCTTC
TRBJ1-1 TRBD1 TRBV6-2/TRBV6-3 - CASSYSQGGGNTEAFF TGTGCCAGCAGTTACTCCCAGGGGGGAGGGAACACTGAAGCTTTCTTT
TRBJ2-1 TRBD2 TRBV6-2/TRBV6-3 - CASSYGGDNEQFF TGTGCCAGCAGTTATGGGGGGGACAATGAGCAGTTCTTC
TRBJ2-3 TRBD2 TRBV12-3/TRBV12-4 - CASSTQGLAGVTDTQYF TGTGCCAGCAGTACGCAGGGACTAGCGGGGGTCACAGATACGCAGTATTTT
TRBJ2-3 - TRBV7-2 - CASSLEYGGPGTDTQYF TGTGCCAGCAGCTTAGAATACGGGGGTCCAGGCACAGATACGCAGTATTTT
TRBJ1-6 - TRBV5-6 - CASSLGGPPSSYNSPLHF TGTGCCAGCAGCTTGGGGGGGCCCCCGAGCTCCTATAATTCACCCCTCCACTTT
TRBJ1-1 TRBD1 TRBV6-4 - CASSEDRGQNTEAFF TGTGCCAGCAGTGAGGACAGGGGGCAGAACACTGAAGCTTTCTTT
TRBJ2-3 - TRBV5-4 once CASSLNRADTQYF TGTGCCAGCAGCTTGAATCGGGCAGATACGCAGTATTTT
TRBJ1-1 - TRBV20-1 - CSARGGRAFF TGCAGTGCTAGAGGAGGGAGGGCTTTCTTT
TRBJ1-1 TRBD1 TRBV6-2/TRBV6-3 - CASSYAGGGSEAFF TGTGCCAGCAGTTACGCTGGAGGGGGCTCTGAAGCTTTCTTT
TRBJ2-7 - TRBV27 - CASSLTAFYEQYF TGTGCCAGCAGTTTGACAGCTTTCTACGAGCAGTACTTC
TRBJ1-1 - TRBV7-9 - CASSNWVNTEAFF TGTGCCAGCAGCAATTGGGTGAACACTGAAGCTTTCTTT